The clone carrying this T cell receptor beta chain has only a few counts. Its antigen is undetermined. The study sequenced cultured CD4+ T cell DNA using the Oncomine TCR Beta short-read assay. TCRdb reprocessed the PCR reads via MiXCR and lists one record per CDR3 protein. The sample contains approximately 20,000 distinct CDR3 sequences, around 35% of which appear only once. This sample's treatment: approximately 11-day PBMC culture with coronavirus spike peptide pools or control peptides (ViraFEST assay). This record belongs to a study of vaccination and CD4 T cells after COVID-19. This CDR3 contains 14 residues. Germline CDR1 and CDR2: LNHDA and SQIVND (reference sequence). Trimming removed 10 bases from V and 3 bases from J, with 16 bases in between.

This TCR was recovered from a human donor who had recovered from COVID-19. This sequence joins TRBV19 and TRBJ1-5; D is undetermined. The material was CD4+ T cells from blood, cultured in vitro, obtained before SARS-CoV-2 vaccination. In DNA form, the CDR3 reads TGTGCCACCTCACTAGCAGACTCCAATCAGCCCCAGCATTTT. This codes for CATSLADSNQPQHF.